This T cell receptor beta chain was obtained from a study of somatic mutations in cytotoxic T cells in rheumatoid arthritis. Across the whole study: Flow cytometry sorted some V beta antibody-stained T-cell populations to nearly 100% purity, V beta1+ cells among them being sequenced for TCRB. Broader study findings: Each of about an eighth of the 65 patients had a largest CD8+ clone that made up more than 20% of CD8+ cells.

About this clone: No antigen is known for it.

Sequencing used immunoSEQ multiplex PCR; TCRdb keeps in-frame clones, though not all of them. The data show about 36,000 clones, about 80% seen once. The germline V and J ends were trimmed by 4 bases and 6 bases, with 18 bases remaining between them. In germline, CDR1 is SGHTA, CDR2 FQGNSA. The CDR3 length is 15 residues. The healthy control blood donors were under 65% female, with median age 56 years (range about 21-70). This clonotype originated in a man aged 35 to 55 in good health. The chain uses TRBV7-2 and TRBJ1-2, with a weak D call TRBD1 (5 bases). Sequencing was performed on CD8+ T cells sorted from blood. The CDR3 here is CASSSRTRPRDGYTF. CDR3 DNA sequence: TGTGCCAGCAGCTCCCGGACACGGCCAAGGGATGGCTACACCTTC. Full variable domain (rest looked up from reference TRBV7-2 and TRBJ1-2): GAGVSQSPSNKVTEKGKDVELRCDPISGHTALYWYRQSLGQGLEFLIYFQGNSAPDKSGLPSDRFSAERTGGSVSTLTIQRTQQEDSAVYLCASSSRTRPRDGYTFGSGTRLTVV.